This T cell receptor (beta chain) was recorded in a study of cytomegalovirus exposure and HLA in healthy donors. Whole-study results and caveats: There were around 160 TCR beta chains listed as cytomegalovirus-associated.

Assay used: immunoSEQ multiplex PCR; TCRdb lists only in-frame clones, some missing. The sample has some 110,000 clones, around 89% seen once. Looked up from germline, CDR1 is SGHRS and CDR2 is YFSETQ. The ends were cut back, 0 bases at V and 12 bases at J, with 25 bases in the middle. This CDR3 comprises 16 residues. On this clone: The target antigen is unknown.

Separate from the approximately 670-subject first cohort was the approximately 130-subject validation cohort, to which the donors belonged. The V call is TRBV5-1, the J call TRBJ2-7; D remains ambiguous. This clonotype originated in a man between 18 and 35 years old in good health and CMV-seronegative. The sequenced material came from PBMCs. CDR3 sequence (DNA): TGCGCCAGCAGCTTGGATCTCAGGCCAACCCCCGACGCCTGGTACTTC. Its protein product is CASSLDLRPTPDAWYF.